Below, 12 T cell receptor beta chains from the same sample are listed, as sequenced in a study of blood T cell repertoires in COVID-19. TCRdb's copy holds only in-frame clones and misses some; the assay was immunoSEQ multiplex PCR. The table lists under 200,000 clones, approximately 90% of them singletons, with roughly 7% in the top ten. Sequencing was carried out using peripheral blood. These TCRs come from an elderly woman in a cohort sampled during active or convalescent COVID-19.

The DNA for the CDR3 is TGTGCCAGCAGCTTATTTGGGGGGGCAACCTACGAGCAGTACTTC. Translation gives CASSLFGGATYEQYF. The chain carries TRBV7-2 and TRBJ2-7; possible D gene TRBD2, 7 bases. From germline, CDR1 is SGHTA and CDR2 FQGNSA. With 2 bases removed from V and 2 bases from J, the gap between germline ends came to 13 bases. The CDR3 contains 15 residues.

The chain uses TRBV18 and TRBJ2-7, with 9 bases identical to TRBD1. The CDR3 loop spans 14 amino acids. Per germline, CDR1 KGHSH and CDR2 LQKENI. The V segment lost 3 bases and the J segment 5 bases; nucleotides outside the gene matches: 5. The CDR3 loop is CASSPETGGDEQYF. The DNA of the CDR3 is TGTGCCAGCTCACCCGAGACAGGGGGAGACGAGCAGTACTTC.

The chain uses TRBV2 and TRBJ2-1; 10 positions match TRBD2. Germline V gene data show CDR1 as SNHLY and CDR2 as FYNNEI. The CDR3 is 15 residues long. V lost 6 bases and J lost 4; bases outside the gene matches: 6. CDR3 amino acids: CASRGPSGGYNEQFF. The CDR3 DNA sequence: TGTGCCAGCAGGGGACCTAGCGGGGGTTACAATGAGCAGTTCTTC. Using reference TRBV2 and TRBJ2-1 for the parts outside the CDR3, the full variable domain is EPEVTQTPSHQVTQMGQEVILRCVPISNHLYFYWYRQILGQKVEFLVSFYNNEISEKSEIFDDQFSVERPDGSNFTLKIRSTKLEDSAMYFCASRGPSGGYNEQFFGPGTRLTVL.

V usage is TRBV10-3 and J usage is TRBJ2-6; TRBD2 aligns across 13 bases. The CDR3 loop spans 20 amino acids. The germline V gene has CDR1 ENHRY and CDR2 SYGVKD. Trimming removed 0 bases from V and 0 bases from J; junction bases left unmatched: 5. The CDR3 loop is CAISESTGLAGSSGANVLTF. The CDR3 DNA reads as TGTGCCATCAGTGAGTCGACGGGACTAGCGGGGAGCTCTGGGGCCAACGTCCTGACTTTC.

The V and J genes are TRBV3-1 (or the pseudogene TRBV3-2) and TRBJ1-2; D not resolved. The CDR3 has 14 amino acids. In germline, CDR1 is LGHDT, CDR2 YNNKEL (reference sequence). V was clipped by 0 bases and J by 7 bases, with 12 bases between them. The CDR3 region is CASSQEGGYVGYTF. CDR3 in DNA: TGTGCCAGCAGCCAAGAGGGAGGGTATGTTGGCTACACCTTC.

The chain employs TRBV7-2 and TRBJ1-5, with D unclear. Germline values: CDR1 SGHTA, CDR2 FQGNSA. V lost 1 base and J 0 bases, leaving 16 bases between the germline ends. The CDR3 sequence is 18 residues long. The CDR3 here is CASSLESPRVNSNQPQHF. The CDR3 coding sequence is TGTGCCAGCAGCTTAGAAAGTCCCCGGGTAAATAGCAATCAGCCCCAGCATTTT.

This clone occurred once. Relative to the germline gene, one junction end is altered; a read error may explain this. The CDR3 DNA reads TGTGCCAGCAGCCCCACGGGGACTAGCGGTCTTCCCTACGGGCAGTACTTC. The encoded protein is CASSPTGTSGLPYGQYF. The chain is built from TRBV3-1 (or the pseudogene TRBV3-2) and TRBJ2-7, with 11 bases fitting TRBD2. CDR3 length: 17 amino acids. The germline CDR1 and CDR2 sequences are LGHDT and YNNKEL (reference sequence).

The CDR3 region is CAISSPLTSGTGGSGNTIYF. In nucleotides, the CDR3 is TGTGCCATCAGTTCACCATTGACGTCCGGGACAGGGGGCTCTGGAAACACCATATATTTT. The V and J genes are TRBV10-3 and TRBJ1-3, with 11 bases matching TRBD1. J gave up 0 bases and V 5 bases, and 15 bases lay outside the gene matches. The germline gives CDR1 ENHRY, CDR2 SYGVKD. This CDR3 is 20 amino acids long.

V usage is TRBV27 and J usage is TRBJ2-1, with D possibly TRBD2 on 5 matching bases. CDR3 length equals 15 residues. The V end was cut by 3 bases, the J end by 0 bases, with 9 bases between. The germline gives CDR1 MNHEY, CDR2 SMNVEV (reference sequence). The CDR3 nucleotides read TGTGCCAGCAGTTTTGGCACTAGCTCCTACAATGAGCAGTTCTTC. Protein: CASSFGTSSYNEQFF.

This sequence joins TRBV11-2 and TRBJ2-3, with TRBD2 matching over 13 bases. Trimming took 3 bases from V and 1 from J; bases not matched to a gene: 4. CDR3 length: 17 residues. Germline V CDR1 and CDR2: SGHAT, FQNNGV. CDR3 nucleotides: TGTGCCAGCAGCTTCACTAGCGGGGGGGCCGGCACAGATACGCAGTATTTT. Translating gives CASSFTSGGAGTDTQYF.

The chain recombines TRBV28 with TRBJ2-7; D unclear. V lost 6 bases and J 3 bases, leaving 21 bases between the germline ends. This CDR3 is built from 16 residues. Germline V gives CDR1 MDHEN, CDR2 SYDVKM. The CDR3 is CASSPGLRLLNYEQYF. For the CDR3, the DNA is TGTGCCAGCAGCCCGGGTTTGCGTCTCCTTAACTACGAGCAGTACTTC.

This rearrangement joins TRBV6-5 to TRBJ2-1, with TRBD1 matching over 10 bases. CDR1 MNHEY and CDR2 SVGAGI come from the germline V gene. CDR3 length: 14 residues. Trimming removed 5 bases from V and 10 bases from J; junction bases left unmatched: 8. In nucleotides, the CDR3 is TGTGCCAGCAGTCCCGGGACAGGGGTCAGGGAGCAGTTCTTC. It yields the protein CASSPGTGVREQFF.